The clone carrying this TCR beta chain was detected only a few times. Mismatch with germline at one junction end may stem from a read error. Data came from immunoSEQ multiplex PCR; TCRdb stores just in-frame clones and leaves some out. The table shows approximately 43,000 clones, with around 90% occurring only once. This sample was included in a study of OX40 agonist ivuxolimab in advanced cancers. Study-wide background: Every patient in dose escalation had hepatocellular carcinoma, melanoma, renal cell or head and neck cancer. From about 23 to 85 years was the age range, with a mean of approximately 58 years, and 70% to 85% were male.

In germline, CDR1 is MNHNS, CDR2 SASEGT. The CDR3 is 13 residues long. The chain employs TRBV6-1 and TRBJ1-5; D is undetermined. This receptor was identified in an adult with an advanced solid tumor such as melanoma, head and neck, liver or kidney cancer. Source: CD4+ or CD8+ T cells sorted from blood, taken in a trial of the OX40 agonist ivuxolimab. In DNA form, the CDR3 reads TGTGCCAGCAGAGAAGGGAACAATCAGCCCCAGCATTTT. Its protein product is CASREGNNQPQHF.